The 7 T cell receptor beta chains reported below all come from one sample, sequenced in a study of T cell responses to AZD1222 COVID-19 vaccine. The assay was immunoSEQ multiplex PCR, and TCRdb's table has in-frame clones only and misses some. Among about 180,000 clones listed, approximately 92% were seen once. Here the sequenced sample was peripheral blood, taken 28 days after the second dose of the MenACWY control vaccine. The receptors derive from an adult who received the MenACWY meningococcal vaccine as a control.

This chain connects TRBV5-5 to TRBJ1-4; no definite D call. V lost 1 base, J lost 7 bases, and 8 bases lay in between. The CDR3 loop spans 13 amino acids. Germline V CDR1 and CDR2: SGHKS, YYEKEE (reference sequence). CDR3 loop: CASSLPFSEKLFF. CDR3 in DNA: TGTGCCAGCAGCTTGCCATTTAGTGAAAAACTGTTTTTT.

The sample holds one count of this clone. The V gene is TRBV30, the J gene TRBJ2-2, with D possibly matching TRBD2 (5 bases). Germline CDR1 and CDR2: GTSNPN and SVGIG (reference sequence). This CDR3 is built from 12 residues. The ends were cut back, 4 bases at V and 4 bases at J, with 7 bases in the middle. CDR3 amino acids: CAWTRGTGELFF. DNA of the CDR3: TGTGCCTGGACCCGGGGCACCGGGGAGCTGTTTTTT.

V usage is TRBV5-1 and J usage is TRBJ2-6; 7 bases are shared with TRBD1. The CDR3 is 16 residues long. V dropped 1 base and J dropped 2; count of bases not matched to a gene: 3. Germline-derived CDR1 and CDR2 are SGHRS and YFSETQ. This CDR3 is CASSLSQGTGANVLTF. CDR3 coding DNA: TGCGCCAGCAGCTTGTCACAGGGGACTGGGGCCAACGTCCTGACTTTC.

CDR3 nucleotide sequence: TGTGCCAGTAGTATAGGACTAGCGGGGGGGCAAAATGAGCAGTTCTTC. Amino acids: CASSIGLAGGQNEQFF. The chain carries TRBV19 and TRBJ2-1, with 14 bases lining up with TRBD2. This CDR3 comprises 16 residues. V trimming: 1 base; J trimming: 7 bases; junction bases outside the gene matches: 3. CDR1 and CDR2 from the germline V gene are LNHDA and SQIVND (reference sequence).

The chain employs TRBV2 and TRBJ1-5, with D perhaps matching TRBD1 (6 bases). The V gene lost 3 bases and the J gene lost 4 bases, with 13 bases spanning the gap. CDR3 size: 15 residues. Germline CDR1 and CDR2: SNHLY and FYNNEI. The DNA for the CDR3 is TGTGCCAGCAGTGAGCCAGGGACACTTAATCAGCCCCAGCATTTT. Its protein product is CASSEPGTLNQPQHF.

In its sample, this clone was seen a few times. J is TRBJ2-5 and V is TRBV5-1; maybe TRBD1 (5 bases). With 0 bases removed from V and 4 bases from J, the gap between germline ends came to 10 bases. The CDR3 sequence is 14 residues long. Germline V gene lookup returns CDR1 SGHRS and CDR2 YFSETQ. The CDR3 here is CASSLEGRRETQYF. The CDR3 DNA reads TGCGCCAGCAGCTTGGAGGGGCGTCGAGAGACCCAGTACTTC.

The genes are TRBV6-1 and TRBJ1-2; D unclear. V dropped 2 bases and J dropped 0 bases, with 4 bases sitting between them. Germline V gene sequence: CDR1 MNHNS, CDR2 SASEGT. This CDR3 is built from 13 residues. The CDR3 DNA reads TGTGCCAGCAGTGAAAGGACTAACTATGGCTACACCTTC. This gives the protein CASSERTNYGYTF.